The entry that follows covers one TCR beta chain sequence. Trimming stripped 3 bases from V and 8 bases from J, with 21 bases between. The CDR3 is 16 amino acids. CDR1 is SGHRS, CDR2 YFSETQ, per germline. The method was immunoSEQ multiplex PCR; TCRdb's version includes in-frame clones alone and lacks a portion of them. Of about 130,000 clones in the sample, roughly 87% were seen once. The data stem from a study of control samples from healthy donors and cancer patients. The source of this sequence is a man in his late teens or twenties in good health. Sequencing used blood. This chain uses TRBV5-1 with TRBJ2-1; no clear D gene. Written as DNA, the CDR3 is TGCGCCAGCAGCTCCTACCTAGAATCTTATCATTATGAGCAGTTCTTC. Protein sequence: CASSSYLESYHYEQFF.